The subject of this entry is one T cell receptor (beta chain). The authors' processing: For nucleated cells, counts were estimated from reference gene primer amplification. Data came from immunoSEQ multiplex PCR; TCRdb stores just in-frame clones and leaves some out. D and trimming come from the DNA, and the V and J calls and clone size come from that table. The sample has under 85,000 clones, 85% seen once. These data are taken from a study of blood T cell repertoires in COVID-19. Study-wide background: The analysed material was cDNA or gDNA that came from T cells, B-cell-depleted T cells, or PBMCs.

There are 13 residues in the CDR3. Germline V gene sequence: CDR1 SGHTA, CDR2 FQGNSA. V dropped 3 bases and J dropped 4 bases, with 6 bases sitting between them. This receptor was taken from an older man with acute or convalescent COVID-19. The chain uses TRBV7-2 and TRBJ2-2, with TRBD1 as a possible D gene (5 bases). The sample was peripheral blood. The CDR3 reads CASSFTGTGELFF. In nucleotides, the CDR3 is TGTGCCAGCAGCTTTACAGGCACCGGGGAGCTGTTTTTT.